A selection of T cell receptor beta chains follows, all from one sample in a study of blood T cell repertoires in COVID-19. The assay was immunoSEQ multiplex PCR, and TCRdb's table has in-frame clones only and misses some. The data contain about 160,000 clones, roughly 87% of them singletons. The specimen was peripheral blood. The receptors originated from a woman between 55 and 75 years old who had recovered from COVID-19. Both conserved end residues are part of each CDR3. The order of the fields is CDR3 protein, CDR3 DNA, J gene, V gene, clone size, D gene. D genes are given only for firm matches. Where a row states a size, it is once, few, many or the class of an expanded clone; other rows omit it.

CDR3: CASRRGQGRNTEAFF
DNA: TGTGCCAGCCGCCGTGGACAGGGGAGGAACACTGAAGCTTTCTTT
J: TRBJ1-1
V: TRBV28
size: -
D: TRBD1

CDR3: CASSSQGQGVYF
DNA: TGCGCCAGCAGCTCCCAGGGACAGGGGGTGTACTTC
J: TRBJ2-7
V: TRBV5-1
size: once
D: TRBD1

CDR3: CASTQQGGYGYTF
DNA: TGTGCCAGCACCCAACAGGGGGGCTATGGCTACACCTTC
J: TRBJ1-2
V: TRBV11-2
size: few
D: TRBD1

CDR3: CASSYLSGNTIYF
DNA: TGTGCCAGCAGTTACTTATCTGGAAACACCATATATTTT
J: TRBJ1-3
V: TRBV6-5
size: -
D: -

CDR3: CASSQEEGLDRNTGELFF
DNA: TGTGCCAGCAGCCAAGAGGAGGGATTAGACCGTAACACCGGGGAGCTGTTTTTT
J: TRBJ2-2
V: TRBV3-1/TRBV3-2
size: -
D: -

CDR3: CASSPDRGSPLHF
DNA: TGTGCCAGCTCACCCGACAGGGGTTCACCCCTCCACTTT
J: TRBJ1-6
V: TRBV18
size: -
D: TRBD1

CDR3: CASSLWGQGLSPLHF
DNA: TGTGCCAGCAGTTTATGGGGACAGGGGCTTTCACCCCTCCACTTT
J: TRBJ1-6
V: TRBV28
size: -
D: TRBD1

CDR3: CASSQVPGNNEQFF
DNA: TGCGCCAGCAGCCAAGTTCCAGGGAACAATGAGCAGTTCTTC
J: TRBJ2-1
V: TRBV4-3
size: -
D: -

CDR3: CASSPPTGNRGANVLTF
DNA: TGTGCCAGCAGCCCCCCAACAGGGAACAGGGGGGCCAACGTCCTGACTTTC
J: TRBJ2-6
V: TRBV9
size: -
D: -

CDR3: CASSLGSGGASFIAKNIQYF
DNA: TGTGCCAGCAGCTTGGGTAGCGGGGGGGCTTCTTTTATAGCCAAAAACATTCAGTACTTC
J: TRBJ2-4
V: TRBV5-4
size: -
D: TRBD2

CDR3: CASSDKTGGFQETQYF
DNA: TGTGCCAGCAGTGACAAGACAGGGGGTTTCCAAGAGACCCAGTACTTC
J: TRBJ2-5
V: TRBV2
size: -
D: TRBD1

CDR3: CASSLKLYGETQYF
DNA: TGTGCCAGCAGTTTAAAATTATACGGGGAGACCCAGTACTTC
J: TRBJ2-5
V: TRBV27
size: -
D: -

CDR3: CASSITGTGYYEQYF
DNA: TGTGCCAGCAGTATCACCGGGACAGGCTACTACGAGCAGTACTTC
J: TRBJ2-7
V: TRBV2
size: -
D: TRBD1

CDR3: CASSQGSGSSTDTQYF
DNA: TGTGCCAGCAGCCAAGGATCGGGGAGTAGCACAGATACGCAGTATTTT
J: TRBJ2-3
V: TRBV3-1/TRBV3-2
size: -
D: -

CDR3: CATSDAGTGNAGELFF
DNA: TGTGCCACCAGTGATGCCGGGACAGGCAACGCCGGGGAGCTGTTTTTT
J: TRBJ2-2
V: TRBV24-1
size: -
D: TRBD1

CDR3: CASSQGVNRGEQYF
DNA: TGCGCCAGCAGCCAAGGAGTTAACCGGGGGGAGCAGTACTTC
J: TRBJ2-7
V: TRBV4-1
size: -
D: -

CDR3: CASSQRDSHTEAFF
DNA: TGTGCCAGCAGCCAAAGGGACAGCCACACTGAAGCTTTCTTT
J: TRBJ1-1
V: TRBV3-1/TRBV3-2
size: -
D: TRBD1

CDR3: CASSLGRNTDTQYF
DNA: TGTGCCAGCAGCTTAGGGCGGAACACAGATACGCAGTATTTT
J: TRBJ2-3
V: TRBV11-3
size: -
D: -

CDR3: CASSPPGQGGTVYEQYF
DNA: TGTGCCAGCTCACCACCGGGCCAGGGGGGAACAGTCTACGAGCAGTACTTC
J: TRBJ2-7
V: TRBV18
size: -
D: -

CDR3: CATSTPGQGSQPQHF
DNA: TGTGCCACCAGTACTCCGGGACAGGGGAGTCAGCCCCAGCATTTT
J: TRBJ1-5
V: TRBV24-1
size: -
D: TRBD1

CDR3: CASSLGPGVDGYTF
DNA: TGTGCCAGCAGCTTAGGGCCAGGGGTTGATGGCTACACCTTC
J: TRBJ1-2
V: TRBV7-2
size: -
D: -

CDR3: CASSQGLTSDRGPRNQPQHF
DNA: TGTGCCAGCAGCCAAGGCCTAACTTCGGACAGGGGTCCCCGCAATCAGCCCCAGCATTTT
J: TRBJ1-5
V: TRBV14
size: -
D: TRBD1

CDR3: CACNGGQGYGYTF
DNA: TGTGCCTGCAACGGGGGGCAGGGGTATGGCTACACCTTC
J: TRBJ1-2
V: TRBV30
size: few
D: -

CDR3: CATSDPGQIHNEQFF
DNA: TGTGCCACCAGTGATCCGGGACAGATACACAATGAGCAGTTCTTC
J: TRBJ2-1
V: TRBV24-1
size: -
D: TRBD1

CDR3: CASSLEGGADYGYTF
DNA: TGCGCCAGCAGCTTGGAAGGGGGGGCGGACTATGGCTACACCTTC
J: TRBJ1-2
V: TRBV5-1
size: -
D: -

CDR3: CASSQEPRGGQETQYF
DNA: TGTGCCAGCAGCCAAGAGCCTCGGGGGGGCCAAGAGACCCAGTACTTC
J: TRBJ2-5
V: TRBV4-2
size: -
D: TRBD2

CDR3: CASSLTLQGTSYNSPLHF
DNA: TGTGCCAGCAGCCTCACCCTACAGGGGACCTCCTATAATTCACCCCTCCACTTT
J: TRBJ1-6
V: TRBV11-2
size: once
D: TRBD1

CDR3: CASSFAGTGASSGEQYF
DNA: TGTGCCAGCAGCTTCGCCGGGACAGGGGCCAGCTCCGGGGAGCAGTACTTC
J: TRBJ2-7
V: TRBV21-1
size: -
D: -

CDR3: CASSEAGAAGGQETQYF
DNA: TGTGCCAGCAGTGAAGCAGGGGCAGCGGGGGGGCAAGAGACCCAGTACTTC
J: TRBJ2-5
V: TRBV2
size: -
D: TRBD2